This T cell receptor (beta chain) was found in a study of graft-versus-host responses after intestinal transplantation (dated by TCRdb to the early 2020s). Regarding the complete study: The transplants that recipients received were multivisceral, liver-intestinal, or isolated intestinal. All recipients received anti-thymocyte globulin induction followed by maintenance tacrolimus and steroids for roughly three years. Bulk TCR-beta CDR3 sequencing was used to track graft-versus-host and host-versus-graft alloreactive T cell clones in the graft, circulation and bone marrow after intestinal transplantation. Alloreactive clones were identified by sequencing pre-transplant mixed lymphocyte reaction products and comparing them with unstimulated pre-transplant donor and recipient T cells. The cohort enrolled about 23 intestinal transplant recipients, one of whom was a retransplant, and 3 patients without pretransplant specimens were excluded. A peak of at least 4% donor T cells among recipient peripheral blood mononuclear cells was the definition used for donor T cell macrochimerism. Instead of going to the commercial service, samples from a few later patients were sequenced in-house on an Illumina MiSeq and processed with MiXCR.

Here is what the overall study found, with its caveats: Early after transplant, peak levels of circulating GvH clones were found to be associated with declines in HvG clones. GvH clones were detected in recipient bone marrow, and some appeared earlier in ileal mucosa or blood, consistent with an intestinal mucosal origin. The relatively low number and heterogeneity of intestinal transplant patients limited the conclusions. In the allografts of patients with donor T cell macrochimerism, GvH to HvG T cell clonal ratios were high.

This clone was recorded only once. Its antigen target is currently unknown. Per-base quality was not reported, and no clone a single base away is much larger than it. The time point label here, explained by the study, means: cells obtained before transplantation from donor or recipient. CD3+CD4+ and CD3+CD8+ populations were FACS-sorted from unstimulated pre-transplant donor and recipient cells taken from spleen or lymph nodes. V drops 6 bases and J drops 5 bases, leaving 16 bases in between. The CDR1 and CDR2 encoded by the germline V gene are MNHNS and SASEGT. Including the terminal cysteine and phenylalanine, the CDR3 comprises 14 residues. Just CDR3 DNA is preserved here, 42 bases in frame from base 1. Library construction relied on the immunoSEQ multiplex PCR assay. For most patients, genomic DNA was isolated with the Qiagen DNeasy Blood and Tissue Kit and sent frozen to Adaptive Biotechnologies for TCR sequencing. Adaptive Biotechnologies carried out high-throughput TCR-beta CDR3 sequencing of genomic DNA for most patients. The authors processed their data as follows. TCR sequencing data were retrieved from Adaptive's ImmunoSEQ software for 18 patients, whereas a few other patients were processed with MiXCR and VDJtools. CD4 versus CD8 sorting errors were corrected by removing sequences found in both subsets at a frequency ratio below 5:1. CDR3 nucleotide sequences shared by donor and recipient were removed because the origin of these sequences could not be assigned. To be classed as alloreactive, a clone needed at least 2-fold expansion over unstimulated cells and a minimum CFSE-low frequency of 0.002% (template counts) or 0.001% (read counts). Clones were considered mappable if detected in sequenced pre-transplant spleen, lymph node, or MLR CFSE-low populations of the donor or recipient. The cumulative frequency of alloreactive clones was calculated as a percentage of all sequences, weighted by copy number. TCRdb holds this immuneACCESS table with in-frame rearrangements only. Some clones are missing; in checked studies, unresolved V genes explain under half, and the rest has no known cause. The V and J calls and clone size are taken from that table; D and trimming were inferred from the DNA. The sample table holds about 110,000 clones, of which 85% to 95% were seen once. About 0.25% of the sample goes to the ten largest clones.

The sample was unstimulated CD4+ T cells sorted from spleen or lymph node cells, taken before transplant. The clonotype originates from a human donor who was the organ donor for an intestinal transplant. The V and J genes are TRBV6-1 and TRBJ1-2; too little of a D gene remains to name it. The DNA reads TGTGCCAGCAGGGGATCCGGCGCGGTGTATGGCTACACCTTC. Translated, this gives CASRGSGAVYGYTF.